Presented here are 24 T cell receptor beta chains from one specimen sequenced in a study of PD-1 blockade in classical Hodgkin lymphoma. Relapse was seen in all patients after autologous stem cell transplantation, and brentuximab vedotin exposure was variable. Profiling relied on immunoSEQ multiplex PCR, and the TCRdb table lists in-frame clones only, not all of them. The sample shows tens of thousands of clones, about 73% of them seen only once. This specimen consisted of peripheral blood mononuclear cells (PBMCs), obtained before the second cycle of nivolumab. These receptors were obtained from a human donor with classical Hodgkin lymphoma.

This sequence joins TRBV27 and TRBJ2-2; D uncertain. Between the trimmed V and J ends, which lost 4 bases and 2 bases, there was a span of 8 bases. CDR1 is MNHEY, CDR2 SMNVEV, per germline (reference sequence). The CDR3 totals 14 residues. The CDR3 is CASSSGRNTGELFF. The CDR3 DNA sequence: TGTGCCAGCAGTTCAGGCAGAAACACCGGGGAGCTGTTTTTT.

The sample holds a few counts of this clone. V and J are TRBV18 and TRBJ2-7, with no clear D. CDR3 length equals 14 residues. With 0 bases removed from V and 7 bases from J, the gap between germline ends came to 13 bases. Germline V gives CDR1 KGHSH, CDR2 LQKENI. The CDR3, as DNA: TGTGCCAGCTCACCACCCGCCCGGGTTTGGGAGCAGTACTTC. Translation gives CASSPPARVWEQYF. Supplemented by reference TRBV18 and TRBJ2-7, the full variable domain reads NAGVMQNPRHLVRRRGQEARLRCSPMKGHSHVYWYRQLPEEGLKFMVYLQKENIIDESGMPKERFSAEFPKEGPSILRIQQVVRGDSAAYFCASSPPARVWEQYFGPGTRLTVT.

The V gene is TRBV2, the J gene TRBJ2-3; 7 positions agree with TRBD1. The germline gives CDR1 SNHLY, CDR2 FYNNEI. CDR3 length: 14 amino acids. J lost 0 bases, V lost 4 bases, and 1 base had no gene match. For the CDR3, the DNA is TGTGCCAGCAGTGGACAGGGTAGCACAGATACGCAGTATTTT. It encodes CASSGQGSTDTQYF.

This clone was seen a handful of times. The chain combines TRBV5-1 with TRBJ2-2; weak D call: TRBD1 (6 bases). Between the trimmed V and J ends, which lost 0 bases and 0 bases, there was a span of 9 bases. The CDR3 is 16 amino acids. Germline V gene sequence: CDR1 SGHRS, CDR2 YFSETQ. CDR3 coding DNA: TGCGCCAGCAGCTTGGCCGGACAGACGAACACCGGGGAGCTGTTTTTT. Its translation is CASSLAGQTNTGELFF. The full variable domain, its missing parts supplied by reference TRBV5-1 and TRBJ2-2, is KAGVTQTPRYLIKTRGQQVTLSCSPISGHRSVSWYQQTPGQGLQFLFEYFSETQRNKGNFPGRFSGRQFSNSRSEMNVSTLELGDSALYLCASSLAGQTNTGELFFGEGSRLTVL.

CDR3 in DNA: TGCGCCAGCAGCTTGGGAACAGGGGTTAACTATGGCTACACCTTC. Translated, it gives CASSLGTGVNYGYTF. The chain carries TRBV5-1 and TRBJ1-2, with 7 bases identical to TRBD1. The V and J ends lost 0 bases and 1 base, in that order; junction bases with no gene match: 3. Germline assignment: CDR1 SGHRS and CDR2 YFSETQ. CDR3 length: 15 amino acids.

This rearrangement joins TRBV18 to TRBJ2-2; 9 bases align to TRBD1. V trimming: 4 bases; J trimming: 6 bases; junction bases outside the gene matches: 6. Germline lookup yields CDR1 KGHSH and CDR2 LQKENI. The CDR3 consists of 15 residues. The CDR3 protein is CASSLWTGEAGELFF. The CDR3 DNA is TGTGCCAGCTCACTCTGGACAGGGGAGGCCGGGGAGCTGTTTTTT.

The chain recombines TRBV28 with TRBJ1-3, with D unresolved. Germline V gene data show CDR1 as MDHEN and CDR2 as SYDVKM. The V end was cut by 3 bases, the J end by 2 bases, with 11 bases between. The CDR3 spans 15 residues. In nucleotides, the CDR3 is TGTGCCAGCAGTTTTTTGGGCAATCCTGGAAACACCATATATTTT. Translating gives CASSFLGNPGNTIYF.

V gene TRBV11-2 combines with J gene TRBJ2-7, with D maybe TRBD1 (6 bases). Germline V lookup: CDR1 SGHAT, CDR2 FQNNGV. The CDR3 runs to 12 residues. V lost 1 base to trimming and J lost 9 bases, with 10 bases between them. The CDR3 region has the DNA TGTGCCAGCAGCTTAGGCGGCAGGGGGCAGTACTTC. Translated, it gives CASSLGGRGQYF. Supplemented by reference TRBV11-2 and TRBJ2-7, the full variable domain reads EAGVAQSPRYKIIEKRQSVAFWCNPISGHATLYWYQQILGQGPKLLIQFQNNGVVDDSQLPKDRFSAERLKGVDSTLKIQPAKLEDSAVYLCASSLGGRGQYFGPGTRLTVT.

The chain uses TRBV7-6 and TRBJ1-5; 8 bases agree with TRBD1. Germline-derived CDR1 and CDR2 are SGHVS and FNYEAQ. The V and J ends lost 1 base and 6 bases, in that order; junction bases with no gene match: 2. This CDR3 is 14 amino acids long. In DNA, the CDR3 is TGTGCCAGCAGCTTAGGGACAGGGATTCAGCCCCAGCATTTT. Translation: CASSLGTGIQPQHF.

The chain recombines TRBV2 with TRBJ2-5; D perhaps matches TRBD2 (5 bases). CDR1 is SNHLY, CDR2 FYNNEI, per germline. The CDR3 runs to 14 residues. Deletions cut 7 bases from V and 5 bases from J, with 17 bases between. CDR3: CASMVGYPGETQYF. The CDR3 DNA is TGTGCCAGCATGGTGGGCTATCCGGGGGAGACCCAGTACTTC.

There are a few counts of this clone. This sequence joins TRBV11-2 and TRBJ1-4, with D perhaps TRBD1 (5 bases). This CDR3 has 18 residues. Germline V lookup: CDR1 SGHAT, CDR2 FQNNGV. With 1 base removed from V and 0 bases from J, the gap between germline ends came to 15 bases. The CDR3 loop reads CASSLVIGAAATNEKLFF. The CDR3 region has the DNA TGTGCCAGCAGCTTAGTCATTGGGGCAGCTGCAACTAATGAAAAACTGTTTTTT.

The chain is built from TRBV29-1 and TRBJ1-3; D possibly corresponds to TRBD1 (6 bases). Between the trimmed V and J ends, which lost 6 bases and 2 bases, there was a span of 17 bases. Germline V gene data show CDR1 as SQVTM and CDR2 as ANQGSEA. The CDR3 is 15 residues long. CDR3 protein: CSVSPGTLPGNTIYF. For the CDR3, the DNA is TGCAGCGTCTCACCCGGGACACTACCTGGAAACACCATATATTTT.

The CDR3 protein is CASSQVGTSGADEQFF. As DNA, the CDR3 is TGTGCCAGCAGCCAAGTAGGGACTAGCGGGGCGGATGAGCAGTTCTTC. The J gene is TRBJ2-1, the V gene TRBV4-2, with 13 positions matching TRBD2. This CDR3 is 16 amino acids long. Trimming took 1 base from V and 8 from J; bases not matched to a gene: 5. From germline, CDR1 is LGHNA and CDR2 YNFKEQ.

In this sample, this clone turned up a few times. This CDR3 is CASSETGLAGGPRELFF. The CDR3 region has the DNA TGTGCCAGCAGCGAGACTGGACTAGCGGGAGGACCCCGGGAGCTGTTTTTT. The V call is TRBV7-6, the J call TRBJ2-2, with TRBD2 matching over 14 bases. Germline loops: CDR1 SGHVS, CDR2 FNYEAQ. The CDR3 sequence is 17 residues long. With 5 bases clipped from V and 9 bases from J, the junction kept 11 bases outside the gene matches.

The chain combines TRBV2 with TRBJ2-5; D not certain. The CDR3 totals 14 residues. V was cut by 4 bases and J by 2 bases, with 11 bases left in between. Germline CDR1 and CDR2: SNHLY and FYNNEI. The CDR3 region is CASSVSDGQETQYF. CDR3 DNA sequence: TGTGCCAGCAGTGTATCCGACGGTCAAGAGACCCAGTACTTC.

This clone was found a few times. J is TRBJ2-7 and V is TRBV6-5; either TRBD1 or TRBD2 may fit D (5 bases each). CDR3 length: 16 residues. Germline lookup yields CDR1 MNHEY and CDR2 SVGAGI. The V gene lost 3 bases and the J gene lost 3 bases, with 18 bases spanning the gap. Here the CDR3 reads CASSYADGTTIYEQYF. Here the CDR3 DNA reads TGTGCCAGCAGTTATGCTGACGGGACCACTATCTACGAGCAGTACTTC.

The chain uses TRBV27 and TRBJ2-7; 11 bases map to TRBD1. CDR3 length equals 14 residues. Per germline, CDR1 MNHEY and CDR2 SMNVEV (reference sequence). V gave up 5 bases and J gave up 4 bases; unmatched junction bases: 4. CDR3: CASSLGQGAYEQYF. In DNA, the CDR3 is TGTGCCAGCAGTCTAGGACAGGGGGCGTACGAGCAGTACTTC.

J is TRBJ2-7 and V is TRBV18; D uncertain. The germline CDR1 and CDR2 sequences are KGHSH and LQKENI. Deletions cut 1 base from V and 2 bases from J, with 6 bases between. The CDR3 is made up of 13 amino acids. CDR3 sequence reads: CASSPQGTYEQYF. The CDR3 DNA sequence: TGTGCCAGCTCACCACAGGGCACCTACGAGCAGTACTTC.

The chain is built from TRBV4-2 and TRBJ1-4; 8 nucleotides match TRBD1. This CDR3 has 14 amino acids. The germline gives CDR1 LGHNA, CDR2 YNFKEQ. After removal of 0 bases from V and 8 bases from J, the junction contained 2 bases not matched to a gene. The CDR3 sequence is CASSQDGTGEKLFF. CDR3 bases: TGTGCCAGCAGCCAAGATGGGACAGGCGAAAAACTGTTTTTT.

This sequence joins TRBV7-9 and TRBJ2-5; TRBD2 might be the D (5 bases). The CDR3 has 16 residues. Germline V CDR1 and CDR2: SEHNR, FQNEAQ (reference sequence). Trimming pared 2 bases from V and 1 base from J, leaving 14 bases between. The CDR3 is CASSLPGSPVQETQYF. Written as DNA, the CDR3 is TGTGCCAGCAGCTTACCGGGGAGCCCCGTCCAAGAGACCCAGTACTTC. Filled out from reference TRBV7-9 and TRBJ2-5, the complete variable domain reads DTGVSQNPRHKITKRGQNVTFRCDPISEHNRLYWYRQTLGQGPEFLTYFQNEAQLEKSRLLSDRFSAERPKGSFSTLEIQRTEQGDSAMYLCASSLPGSPVQETQYFGPGTRLLVL.

J is TRBJ2-2 and V is TRBV18, with D perhaps TRBD1 (5 bases). V gave up 4 bases and J gave up 7 bases, with 13 bases separating them. The CDR3 runs 14 residues. Germline V gene data show CDR1 as KGHSH and CDR2 as LQKENI. In DNA, the CDR3 is TGTGCCAGCTCACTCAGTCAGGGATACGGGGAGCTGTTTTTT. Translated: CASSLSQGYGELFF.

This chain's CDR3 is CASSPSGGSPYNEQFF. CDR3 coding DNA: TGCGCCAGCAGCCCCTCAGGGGGCAGCCCCTACAATGAGCAGTTCTTC. The V and J genes are TRBV5-1 and TRBJ2-1; 8 bases map to TRBD1. The V segment lost 4 bases and the J segment 2 bases; nucleotides outside the gene matches: 8. The CDR3 has 16 residues. Germline values: CDR1 SGHRS, CDR2 YFSETQ. The full variable domain, with the rest looked up from reference TRBV5-1 and TRBJ2-1, is KAGVTQTPRYLIKTRGQQVTLSCSPISGHRSVSWYQQTPGQGLQFLFEYFSETQRNKGNFPGRFSGRQFSNSRSEMNVSTLELGDSALYLCASSPSGGSPYNEQFFGPGTRLTVL.

The chain combines TRBV29-1 with TRBJ2-7; D gene uncertain. Germline V CDR1 and CDR2: SQVTM, ANQGSEA. Deletions cut 0 bases from V and 3 bases from J, with 9 bases between. The CDR3 extends over 13 amino acids. This CDR3 is CSVEDPRFYEQYF. For the CDR3, the DNA is TGCAGCGTTGAAGATCCCAGGTTCTACGAGCAGTACTTC.

The CDR3 protein is CASSYSSGFSTDTQYF. For the CDR3, the DNA is TGTGCCAGCAGTTACTCAAGCGGTTTTAGCACAGATACGCAGTATTTT. The rearrangement joins TRBV6-6 to TRBJ2-3, with TRBD2 as a possible D gene (5 bases). The germline V gene encodes CDR1 MNHNY and CDR2 SVGAGI (reference sequence). Trimming left V 0 bases short and J 0 bases short, with 10 bases between. The CDR3 has 16 residues.